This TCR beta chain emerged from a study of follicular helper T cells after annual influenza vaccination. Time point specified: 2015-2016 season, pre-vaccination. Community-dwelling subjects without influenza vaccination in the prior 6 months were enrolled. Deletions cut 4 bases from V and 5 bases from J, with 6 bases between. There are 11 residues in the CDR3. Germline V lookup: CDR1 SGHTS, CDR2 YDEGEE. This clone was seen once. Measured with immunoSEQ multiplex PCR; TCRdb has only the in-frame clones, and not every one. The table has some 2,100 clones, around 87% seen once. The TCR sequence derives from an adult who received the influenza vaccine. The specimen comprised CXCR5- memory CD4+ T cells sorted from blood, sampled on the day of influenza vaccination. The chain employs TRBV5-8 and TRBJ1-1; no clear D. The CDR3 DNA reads TGTGCCAGCAGCCCAAGGACTGAAGCTTTCTTT. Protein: CASSPRTEAFF.